Reported below is one T cell receptor beta chain. This clonotype is termed medium-sized (0.01 to 0.1%). Its target antigen remains unknown. It has no much larger one-base neighbor in the sample; base qualities were not kept. TCR alpha and beta chain libraries were amplified separately from the second PCR step onward. The CMV status of each donor was determined by measuring IFNgamma production from CD4+ T cells after fresh PBMCs had been stimulated overnight with CMV viral lysate. Miltenyi beads were used first to positively select CD4 T cells, and CD8 T cells were then positively selected from the CD4-negative fraction. Cells stained for CD3, CD4, CD8, CD45RA, CD27 and a live/dead dye were sorted on a BD Aria II into four subsets by CD45RA and CD27. Effector memory cells were sorted as CD45RA-CD27-, whereas EMRA cells were sorted as CD45RA+CD27-. A few healthy volunteers provided blood, and each donor's sample was split into CD4 and CD8 T cells and then further divided into four differentiation subsets. Approximately 130 ml of peripheral blood was drawn per donor, and PBMC were isolated by Ficoll-Paque PLUS density-gradient centrifugation. After sorting, cells were lysed in RLT buffer, RNA was extracted using a Qiagen RNeasy kit, and the extracted RNA was stored at -80 degrees C.

This sample was taken from a study of naive and memory T cell subsets (dated by TCRdb to the late 2010s). Describing the broader study: An open-source, UMI-based TCR alpha and beta sequencing pipeline was applied to sorted naive and memory peripheral blood T cell subsets. IgG serology results and the functional CMV T cell responses were in complete agreement. RNA was DNase-treated and reverse transcribed with TCR constant-region primers, mostly using SuperScript III.

Summary of the overall study and its limitations: TCR abundance followed a power law with an exponent that was different for naive and memory subsets but consistent across the three individuals. No ground truth was available to validate the repertoire findings for the naive and memory subsets. A clonotype was defined as a single alpha or beta chain sequence rather than as a paired alpha/beta receptor. RNA-based TCR counts may be influenced by expression changes linked to T cell activation and differentiation. Gini index rose and Shannon and inverse Simpson diversity fell from naive through CM, EM and EMRA in both CD4 and CD8 cells. After error correction, only a single occurrence was seen for over 90% of naive TCR sequences, so much steeper abundance distributions were produced than in memory subsets.

The CDR3 sequence holds 15 residues, the cysteine and phenylalanine included. The entry retains the CDR3 DNA only, 45 bases that are in frame from base 1. The junction shows trimming of 6 bases on V and 0 bases on J, plus 12 bases between the germline ends. The CDR1 and CDR2 encoded by the germline V gene are MNHEY and SVGEGT. Libraries were made using UMI-ligation and nested PCR. The beta constant-region primer consisted of an equimolar mixture of two oligonucleotides that together covered TRBC1 and TRBC2. Four rounds of PCR were used to amplify ligated cDNA, with nested alpha and beta constant-region primers being used together with the SP2 primer. A single-stranded oligonucleotide containing the SP2 primer and a 12-nucleotide UMI was joined to the 3' end of the cDNA by T4 RNA ligase 1. The ligation reaction was incubated at 16°C for 20-24 hours. PCR2 was typically performed as a SYBR Green qPCR and was stopped at a predetermined threshold so that over-amplification was prevented. Apart from the first purification, every purification step used Agencourt AMPure XP magnetic beads. Library amounts were measured by Qubit and library quality was assessed on a TapeStation, where the main peak was expected at around 650 bp. Sequencing of the pooled libraries was done on an Illumina MiSeq using v2 2x251 paired-end kits, which typically yielded about 1-2 million reads per sample. Each sample was pooled at about 4 nM, and about 4.5-8% PhiX was included to help cluster recognition. In the source study's methods: FASTQ reads processed by Demultiplexor were assigned V and J genes by Decombinator through tag matching that tolerated a single base-pair mismatch. Collapsinator used UMIs to correct both sequencing errors and frequency errors arising from PCR heterogeneity. CDR3Translator translated TCRs and extracted CDR3s from the conserved cysteine to the FGXG phenylalanine, flagging non-productive sequences. Gini, Shannon entropy and inverse Simpson indices were calculated on repertoires that had been subsampled to equal numbers of UMI-defined TCRs. Power-law fits to clonotype abundance distributions were performed by maximum likelihood within the linear range. For one naive CD8 sample, the pipeline and MIGEC produced similar UMI counts, unique TCR numbers and clonal distributions. A set of several thousand CMV-associated CDR3 sequences, compiled from VDJdb and a published dataset, was used to search the repertoires. TCRdb redid the processing of the public reads, applying fastp at Q25 and MiXCR, and retained in-frame beta chains. Each CDR3 protein gets just one entry, which takes the most common genes and DNA from the rows behind it. TCRdb assigned the V and J calls; the authors' analysis was not used. In this sample the table shows roughly 10,000 distinct CDR3 sequences, around 5.6% of which occur a single time. Around 53% of the sample is taken by the ten largest.

The sequence derives from a human donor in good health. The sequence is built from TRBV6-2 or TRBV6-3 and TRBJ1-5, with the D gene uncertain. The source material was CD4+ TEMRA cells from blood. The cell subset or site label of this sample denotes: effector memory re-expressing CD45RA, CD45RA+ CD27-. CDR3 region: CASRSPKYSNQPQHF. The DNA is as follows: TGTGCCAGCAGATCTCCGAAATATAGCAATCAGCCCCAGCATTTT.